This T cell receptor beta chain was captured in a study of T cell responses to AZD1222 COVID-19 vaccine. This clone was seen once. Trimming left V 0 bases short and J 3 bases short, with 6 bases between. The CDR3 has 14 amino acids. Germline V gene lookup returns CDR1 LGHDT and CDR2 YNNKEL (reference sequence). TCRdb's copy holds only in-frame clones and misses some; the assay was immunoSEQ multiplex PCR. In the table there are some 170,000 clones, more than 80% of which are singletons. This specimen consisted of peripheral blood, obtained on day 0 of AZD1222 vaccination. The rearrangement joins TRBV3-1 (or the pseudogene TRBV3-2) to TRBJ1-5; D not certain. The receptor comes from an adult in good health. As DNA, the CDR3 is TGTGCCAGCAGCCAAGATCCGATCAATCAGCCCCAGCATTTT. Amino acid sequence: CASSQDPINQPQHF.